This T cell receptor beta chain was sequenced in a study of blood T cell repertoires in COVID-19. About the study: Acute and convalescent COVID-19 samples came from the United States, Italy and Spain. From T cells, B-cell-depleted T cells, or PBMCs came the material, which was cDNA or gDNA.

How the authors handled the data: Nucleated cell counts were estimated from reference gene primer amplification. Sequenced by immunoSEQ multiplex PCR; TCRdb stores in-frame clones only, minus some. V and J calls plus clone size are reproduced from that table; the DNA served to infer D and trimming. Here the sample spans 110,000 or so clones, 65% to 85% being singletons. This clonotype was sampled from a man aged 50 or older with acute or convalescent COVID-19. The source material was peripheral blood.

In DNA form, the CDR3 reads TGTGCCAGCAGTGAAGGGACTAGCGGGAGCGACCAAGAGACCCAGTACTTC. It yields the protein CASSEGTSGSDQETQYF. This sequence joins TRBV6-1 and TRBJ2-5; 13 bases fit TRBD2. Germline values: CDR1 MNHNS, CDR2 SASEGT. V dropped 1 base and J dropped 0; count of bases not matched to a gene: 2. This CDR3 region has 17 residues.